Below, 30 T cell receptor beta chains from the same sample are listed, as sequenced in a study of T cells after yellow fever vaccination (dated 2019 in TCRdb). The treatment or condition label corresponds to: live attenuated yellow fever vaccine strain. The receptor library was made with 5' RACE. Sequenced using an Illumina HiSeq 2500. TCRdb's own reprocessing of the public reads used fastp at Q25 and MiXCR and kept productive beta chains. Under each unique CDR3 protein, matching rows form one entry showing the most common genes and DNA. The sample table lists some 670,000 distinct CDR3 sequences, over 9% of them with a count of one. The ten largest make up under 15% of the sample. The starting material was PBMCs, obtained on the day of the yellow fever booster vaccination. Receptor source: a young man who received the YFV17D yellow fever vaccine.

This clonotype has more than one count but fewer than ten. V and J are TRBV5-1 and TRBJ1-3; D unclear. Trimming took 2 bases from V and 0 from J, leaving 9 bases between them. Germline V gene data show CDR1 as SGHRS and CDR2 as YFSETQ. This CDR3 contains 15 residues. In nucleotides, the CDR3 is TGCGCCAGCAGCTTACGCGGCATCTCTGGAAACACCATATATTTT. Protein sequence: CASSLRGISGNTIYF.

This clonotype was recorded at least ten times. For the CDR3, the DNA is TGTGCCTGGAGCTCAGTGGGGCGGGGGTTTTTCACTGAAGCTTTCTTT. Translation: CAWSSVGRGFFTEAFF. The chain is built from TRBV30 and TRBJ1-1, with D possibly matching TRBD1 (5 bases). Germline V lookup: CDR1 GTSNPN, CDR2 SVGIG (reference sequence). Trimming removed 3 bases at V and 4 bases at J, with 21 bases between. This CDR3 has 16 residues. Complete variable domain (other parts from reference TRBV30 and TRBJ1-1): SQTIHQWPATLVQPVGSPLSLECTVEGTSNPNLYWYRQAAGRGLQLLFYSVGIGQISSEVPQNLSASRPQDRQFILSSKKLLLSDSGFYLCAWSSVGRGFFTEAFFGQGTRLTVV.

CDR3 DNA: TGTGCCAGCAGTTTAACCCGGGACCCGGATCACGAGCAGTACTTC. The encoded protein is CASSLTRDPDHEQYF. The chain links TRBV28 to TRBJ2-7; D could derive from TRBD1 or TRBD2 (5 bases each). Germline assignment: CDR1 MDHEN and CDR2 SYDVKM. This CDR3 region has 15 residues. The V gene lost 2 bases and the J gene lost 5 bases, with 16 bases spanning the gap. Full variable domain (rest looked up from reference TRBV28 and TRBJ2-7): DVKVTQSSRYLVKRTGEKVFLECVQDMDHENMFWYRQDPGLGLRLIYFSYDVKMKEKGDIPEGYSVSREKKERFSLILESASTNQTSMYLCASSLTRDPDHEQYFGPGTRLTVT.

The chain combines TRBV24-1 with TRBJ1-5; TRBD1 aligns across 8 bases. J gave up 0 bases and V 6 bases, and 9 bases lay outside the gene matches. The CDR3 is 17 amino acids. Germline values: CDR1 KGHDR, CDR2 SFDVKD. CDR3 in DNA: TGTGCCACCAGTCCGGGAGGGACAGGACTTAGCAATCAGCCCCAGCATTTT. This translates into CATSPGGTGLSNQPQHF.

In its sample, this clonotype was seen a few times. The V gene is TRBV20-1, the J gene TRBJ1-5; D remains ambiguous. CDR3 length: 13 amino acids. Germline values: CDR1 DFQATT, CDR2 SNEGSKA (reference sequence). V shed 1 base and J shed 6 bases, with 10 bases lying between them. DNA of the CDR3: TGCAGTGCTAGAGGTTCCATAAGTCAGCCCCAGCATTTT. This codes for CSARGSISQPQHF.

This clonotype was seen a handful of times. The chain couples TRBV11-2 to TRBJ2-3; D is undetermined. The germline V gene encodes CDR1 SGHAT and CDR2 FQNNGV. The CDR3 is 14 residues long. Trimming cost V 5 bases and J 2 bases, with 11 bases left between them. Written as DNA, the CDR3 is TGTGCCAGCAGCACCCGCCAGATCACAGATACGCAGTATTTT. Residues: CASSTRQITDTQYF.

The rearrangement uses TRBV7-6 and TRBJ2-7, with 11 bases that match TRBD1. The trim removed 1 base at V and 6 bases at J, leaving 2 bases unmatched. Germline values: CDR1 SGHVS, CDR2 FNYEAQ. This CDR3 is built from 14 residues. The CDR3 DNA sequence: TGTGCCAGCAGCTTAGAGGGACAGGGGGGCGAGCAGTACTTC. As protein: CASSLEGQGGEQYF.

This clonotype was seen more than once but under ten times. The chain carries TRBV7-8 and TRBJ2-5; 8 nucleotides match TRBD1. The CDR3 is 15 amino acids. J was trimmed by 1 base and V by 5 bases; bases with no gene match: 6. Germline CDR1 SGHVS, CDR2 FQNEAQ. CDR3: CASSRPGTGQETQYF. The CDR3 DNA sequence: TGTGCCAGCAGCAGACCCGGGACAGGCCAAGAGACCCAGTACTTC.

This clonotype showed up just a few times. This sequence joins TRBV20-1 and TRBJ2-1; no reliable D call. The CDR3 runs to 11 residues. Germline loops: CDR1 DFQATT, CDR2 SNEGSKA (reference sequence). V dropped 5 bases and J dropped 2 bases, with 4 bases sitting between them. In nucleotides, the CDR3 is TGCAGTGCTCAACCCTACAATGAGCAGTTCTTC. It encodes CSAQPYNEQFF.

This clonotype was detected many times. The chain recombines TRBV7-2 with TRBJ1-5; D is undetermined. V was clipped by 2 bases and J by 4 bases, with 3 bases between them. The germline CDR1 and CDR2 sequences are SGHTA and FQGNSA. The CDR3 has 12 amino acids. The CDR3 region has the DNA TGTGCCAGCAGCTTATTTAATCAGCCCCAGCATTTT. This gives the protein CASSLFNQPQHF.

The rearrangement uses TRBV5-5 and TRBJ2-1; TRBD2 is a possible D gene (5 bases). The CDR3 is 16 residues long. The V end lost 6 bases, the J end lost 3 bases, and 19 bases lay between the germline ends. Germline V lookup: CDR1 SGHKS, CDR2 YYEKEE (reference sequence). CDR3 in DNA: TGTGCCAGCATCAAAAACCCCGGGGTCCACTACAATGAGCAGTTCTTC. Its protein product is CASIKNPGVHYNEQFF.

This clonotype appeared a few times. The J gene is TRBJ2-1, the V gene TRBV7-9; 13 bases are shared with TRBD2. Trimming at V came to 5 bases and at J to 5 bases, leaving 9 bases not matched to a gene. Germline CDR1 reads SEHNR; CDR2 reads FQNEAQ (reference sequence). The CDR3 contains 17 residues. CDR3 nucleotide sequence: TGTGCCAGCAGCCCCCGCTACGGGACTAGCGGGAACAATGAGCAGTTCTTC. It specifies CASSPRYGTSGNNEQFF.

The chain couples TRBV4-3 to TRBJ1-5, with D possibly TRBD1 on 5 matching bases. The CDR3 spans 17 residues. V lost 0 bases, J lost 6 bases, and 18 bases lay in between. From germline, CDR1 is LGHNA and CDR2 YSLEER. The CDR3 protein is CASSQEPPDSLSQPQHF. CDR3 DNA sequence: TGCGCCAGCAGCCAAGAGCCTCCCGACAGTCTCTCTCAGCCCCAGCATTTT.

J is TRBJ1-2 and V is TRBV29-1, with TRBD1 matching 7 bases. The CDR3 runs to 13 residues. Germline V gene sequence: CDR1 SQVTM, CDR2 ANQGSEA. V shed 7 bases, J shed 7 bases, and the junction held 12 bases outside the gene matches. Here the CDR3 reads CSAVDRERGGYTF. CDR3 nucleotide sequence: TGCAGCGCTGTAGACAGGGAAAGGGGTGGCTACACCTTC.

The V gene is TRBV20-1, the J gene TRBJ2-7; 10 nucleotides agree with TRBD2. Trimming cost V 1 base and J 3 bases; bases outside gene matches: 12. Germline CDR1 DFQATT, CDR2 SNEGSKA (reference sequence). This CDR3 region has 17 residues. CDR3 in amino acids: CSARGRLAGAGLYEQYF. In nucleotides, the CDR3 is TGCAGTGCTAGAGGTAGGCTAGCGGGAGCCGGTCTCTACGAGCAGTACTTC.

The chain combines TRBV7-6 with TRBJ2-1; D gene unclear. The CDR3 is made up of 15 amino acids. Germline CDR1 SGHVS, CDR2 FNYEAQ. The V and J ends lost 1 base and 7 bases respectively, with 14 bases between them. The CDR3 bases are TGTGCCAGCAGCTTAGGCCCTTTCCGAGGAAATGAGCAGTTCTTC. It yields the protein CASSLGPFRGNEQFF.

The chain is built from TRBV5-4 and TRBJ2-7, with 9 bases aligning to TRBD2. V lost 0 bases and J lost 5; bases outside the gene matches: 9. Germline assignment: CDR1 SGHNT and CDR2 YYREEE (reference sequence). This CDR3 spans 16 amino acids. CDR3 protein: CASSLGDAGGNNEQYF. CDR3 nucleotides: TGTGCCAGCAGCTTGGGTGACGCGGGAGGGAATAACGAGCAGTACTTC.

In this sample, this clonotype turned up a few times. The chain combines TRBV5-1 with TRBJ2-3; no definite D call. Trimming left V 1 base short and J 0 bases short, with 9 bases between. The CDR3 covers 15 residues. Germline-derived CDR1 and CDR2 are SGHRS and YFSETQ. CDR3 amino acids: CASSLTSRSTDTQYF. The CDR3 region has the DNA TGCGCCAGCAGCTTGACGTCCCGCAGCACAGATACGCAGTATTTT.

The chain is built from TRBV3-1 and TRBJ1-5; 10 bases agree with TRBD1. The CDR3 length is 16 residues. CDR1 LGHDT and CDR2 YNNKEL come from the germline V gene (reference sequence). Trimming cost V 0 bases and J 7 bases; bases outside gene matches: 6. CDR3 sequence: CASSQDSGQGWQPQHF. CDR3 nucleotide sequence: TGTGCCAGCAGCCAAGATTCGGGACAGGGGTGGCAGCCCCAGCATTTT.

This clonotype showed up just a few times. The CDR3 sequence is CASSQDHESSYNSPLHF. CDR3 coding DNA: TGCGCCAGCAGCCAAGATCACGAGAGCTCCTATAATTCACCCCTCCACTTT. The V gene is TRBV4-1, the J gene TRBJ1-6, with no clear D. Trimming cost V 0 bases and J 0 bases, with 9 bases left between them. This CDR3 is 17 amino acids long. Germline-derived CDR1 and CDR2 are MGHRA and YSYEKL.

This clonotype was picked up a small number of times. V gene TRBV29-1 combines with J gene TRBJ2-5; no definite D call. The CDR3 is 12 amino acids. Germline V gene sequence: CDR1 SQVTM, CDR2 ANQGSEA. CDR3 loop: CSMALAQETQYF. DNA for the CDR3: TGCAGTATGGCCCTGGCCCAAGAGACCCAGTACTTC.

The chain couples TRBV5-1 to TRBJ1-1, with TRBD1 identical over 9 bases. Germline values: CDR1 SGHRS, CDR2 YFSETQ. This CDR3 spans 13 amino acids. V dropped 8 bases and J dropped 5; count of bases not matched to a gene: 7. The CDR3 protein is CASYSGQGTEAFF. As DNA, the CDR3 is TGCGCCAGTTACTCGGGACAGGGTACTGAAGCTTTCTTT.

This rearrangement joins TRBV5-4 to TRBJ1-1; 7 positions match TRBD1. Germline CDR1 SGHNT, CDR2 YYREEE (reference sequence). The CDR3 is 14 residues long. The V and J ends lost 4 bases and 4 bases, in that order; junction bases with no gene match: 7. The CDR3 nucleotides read TGTGCCAGCAGCGCTCACAGGGGCAGCACTGAAGCTTTCTTT. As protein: CASSAHRGSTEAFF.

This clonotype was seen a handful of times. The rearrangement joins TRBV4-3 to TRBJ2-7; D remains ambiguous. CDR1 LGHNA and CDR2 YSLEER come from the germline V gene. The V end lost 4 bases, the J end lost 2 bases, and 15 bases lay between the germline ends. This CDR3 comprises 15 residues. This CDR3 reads CASSLVGTDPYEQYF. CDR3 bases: TGCGCCAGCAGCCTCGTCGGAACGGACCCCTACGAGCAGTACTTC.

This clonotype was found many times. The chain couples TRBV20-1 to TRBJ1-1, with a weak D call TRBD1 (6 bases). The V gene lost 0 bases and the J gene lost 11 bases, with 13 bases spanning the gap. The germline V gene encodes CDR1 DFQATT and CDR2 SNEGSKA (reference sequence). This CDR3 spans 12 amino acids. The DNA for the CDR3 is TGCAGTGCTAGAGATCGGGGGCGGGGGGCTTTCTTT. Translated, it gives CSARDRGRGAFF.

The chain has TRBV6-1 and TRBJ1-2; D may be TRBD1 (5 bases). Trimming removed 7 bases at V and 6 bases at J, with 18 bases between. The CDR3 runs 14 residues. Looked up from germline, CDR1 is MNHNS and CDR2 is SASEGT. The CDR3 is CASTPQGGIDGYTF. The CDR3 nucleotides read TGTGCCAGCACCCCGCAGGGAGGAATCGATGGCTACACCTTC.

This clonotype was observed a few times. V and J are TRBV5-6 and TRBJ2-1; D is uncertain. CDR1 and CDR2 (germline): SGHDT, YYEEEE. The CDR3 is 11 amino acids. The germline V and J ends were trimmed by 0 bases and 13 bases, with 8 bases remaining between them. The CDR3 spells CASSLGRPQFF. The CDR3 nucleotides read TGTGCCAGCAGCTTGGGGAGACCCCAGTTCTTC.

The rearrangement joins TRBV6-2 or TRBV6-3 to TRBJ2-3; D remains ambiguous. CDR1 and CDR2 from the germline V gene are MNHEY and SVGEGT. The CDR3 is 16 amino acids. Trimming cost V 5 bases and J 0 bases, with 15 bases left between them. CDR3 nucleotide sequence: TGTGCCAGCAGTGGGAAAGGTCGGATTAGCACAGATACGCAGTATTTT. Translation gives CASSGKGRISTDTQYF.

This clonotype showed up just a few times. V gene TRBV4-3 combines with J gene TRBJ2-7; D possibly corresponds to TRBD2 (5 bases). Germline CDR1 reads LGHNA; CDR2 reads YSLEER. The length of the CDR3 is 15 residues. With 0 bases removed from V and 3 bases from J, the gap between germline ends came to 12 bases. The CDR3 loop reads CASSQDRGSVYEQYF. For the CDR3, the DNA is TGCGCCAGCAGCCAAGATCGGGGTAGCGTCTACGAGCAGTACTTC.

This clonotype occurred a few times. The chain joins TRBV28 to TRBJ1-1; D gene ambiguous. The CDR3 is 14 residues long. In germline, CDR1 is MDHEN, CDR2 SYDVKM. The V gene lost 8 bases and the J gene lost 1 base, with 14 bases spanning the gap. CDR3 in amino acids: CASRPPARNTEAFF. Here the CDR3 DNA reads TGTGCCAGCCGACCCCCAGCGCGGAACACTGAAGCTTTCTTT. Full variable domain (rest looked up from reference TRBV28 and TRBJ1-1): DVKVTQSSRYLVKRTGEKVFLECVQDMDHENMFWYRQDPGLGLRLIYFSYDVKMKEKGDIPEGYSVSREKKERFSLILESASTNQTSMYLCASRPPARNTEAFFGQGTRLTVV.